Listed here are 4 T cell receptor beta chains from one sample, sequenced in a study of Graves' ophthalmopathy and Graves' hyperthyroidism. RNA transcripts provided the template for amplifying TCR beta CDR3 regions. RT-PCR with HTBI primers came first, then second-round multiplex PCR. TCRdb ran MiXCR on the multiplex PCR reads and lists one entry per CDR3 protein. The sample holds hundreds of thousands of distinct CDR3 sequences, roughly 39% seen once. The material sequenced was peripheral blood. The origin of the receptors is an adult man with Graves' ophthalmopathy.

Comments on this clonotype: Just one base apart from a much larger clone, this may be a read error. V is TRBV12-3 or TRBV12-4 and J is TRBJ2-2; the D is unclear. The CDR3 runs to 13 residues. Trimming shortened V by 11 bases and J by 4 bases, and 14 bases separated the two germline ends. Written as DNA, the CDR3 is TGTGCCGTGTACCCCGATAGCACCGGGGAGCTGTTTTTT. Translated: CAVYPDSTGELFF.

V usage is TRBV29-1 and J usage is TRBJ1-5; D is perhaps TRBD1 (6 bases). Germline V gene lookup returns CDR1 SQVTM and CDR2 ANQGSEA. The CDR3 has 14 amino acids. With 8 bases removed from V and 0 bases from J, the gap between germline ends came to 14 bases. Here the CDR3 reads CSLGASGSNQPQHF. CDR3 coding DNA: TGCAGCTTGGGGGCCAGCGGTAGCAATCAGCCCCAGCATTTT.

In its sample, this clonotype was seen a few times. V and J are TRBV3-1 and TRBJ2-5, with a tentative D call TRBD1 (5 bases). The CDR3 totals 14 residues. The germline gives CDR1 LGHDT, CDR2 YNNKEL (reference sequence). Trimming left V 1 base short and J 3 bases short, with 9 bases between. CDR3 coding DNA: TGTGCCAGCAGCCAAGCACGCAGGGAAGAGACCCAGTACTTC. Its protein product is CASSQARREETQYF.

This clonotype has a count of ten or more. The chain recombines TRBV7-8 with TRBJ2-7; TRBD1 aligns across 7 bases. J was trimmed by 0 bases and V by 3 bases; bases with no gene match: 11. This CDR3 has 17 residues. The germline V gene has CDR1 SGHVS and CDR2 FQNEAQ. DNA of the CDR3: TGTGCCAGCAGCTTCGCCGCCCCGGGACAGATCTCCTACGAGCAGTACTTC. This translates into CASSFAAPGQISYEQYF.